The following is a TCR beta chain sequence with its context. Its antigen is undetermined. This CDR3 is built from 19 residues. The J segment lost 5 bases and the V segment lost 5 bases, leaving 14 bases of the junction unmatched. CDR1 and CDR2 from the germline V gene are SGHVS and FQNEAQ. The primer mix had 60 Vbeta and 13 Jbeta primers. Generated by immunoSEQ multiplex PCR, the TCRdb table keeps only in-frame clones and is missing some. The sample yields approximately 210,000 clones, 70% to 80% seen once. This sample was taken from a study of cytomegalovirus exposure and HLA in healthy donors. Notes on the study in general: Reportedly, TCR beta sequences accurately predicted HLA-A and HLA-B alleles in most subjects.

The clonotype was recovered from a girl aged 5 to 17 in good health and CMV-seropositive. Sequencing was done on a sample of PBMCs. J is TRBJ2-5 and V is TRBV7-8, with 16 bases identical to TRBD2. The CDR3 here is CASSETSGTSGGARETQYF. The CDR3 bases are TGTGCCAGCAGCGAAACCTCAGGGACTAGCGGGGGGGCTCGGGAGACCCAGTACTTC.